This T cell receptor (beta chain) was observed in a study of CXCR3-negative and CXCR3-positive naive CD8 T cells. Preparation of TRB cDNA libraries relied on 5' RACE carrying UMI labels. After re-calling the 5' RACE reads, TCRdb lists one entry per CDR3 protein, DNA absent. The sample has about 150,000 distinct CDR3 sequences. Comment on this clonotype: What it binds is not known.

Study-wide results and limits: CXCR3-expressing naive cells carried TRB CDR3s more hydrophobic than those of CXCR3-negative naive cells.

The CDR3 runs 15 residues. Germline V gene sequence: CDR1 SGHTA, CDR2 FQGNSA. Sequencing was done on a sample of naive CXCR3+ CD8+ T cells from blood. Subset indicated: CD45RO-CCR7+CD27+CD95- naive CD8+ T cells expressing CXCR3 (TNR3+). The chain couples TRBV7-2 to TRBJ2-3; as DNA is missing, the TRBD2 call by TCRdb cannot be tested. This clonotype was obtained from a human donor in good health. Some clones in this sample may be carry-over from other donors' samples. The CDR3 reads CASRWGTSAADTQYF.